Here is one TCR beta chain with its context. What it binds is unknown. cDNA carried unique molecular identifiers, and a universal primer site was added by template switching. TCRdb called the 5' RACE reads again in MiXCR, with one record for every CDR3 protein. The data show roughly 1.6 million distinct CDR3 sequences, under 35% seen once. These data come from a study of identical twins. The study's findings and limits: In zero-insertion analyses, partial confounding could arise from invariant MAIT and iNKT cells. Researchers reported excess low generation probability among twin-shared out-of-frame alpha sequences.

The CDR3 runs 12 residues. V shed 4 bases and J 8 bases; nucleotides not matched to a gene: 4. CDR1 and CDR2 from the germline V gene are ENHRY and SYGVKD. The sequence was obtained from a newborn girl in good health. The rearrangement joins TRBV10-3 to TRBJ1-2; TRBD1 aligns across 7 bases. Sample: cord blood. CDR3 bases: TGTGCCATCAGTGGCGACAGGGACGGCTACACCTTC. Its protein is CAISGDRDGYTF.